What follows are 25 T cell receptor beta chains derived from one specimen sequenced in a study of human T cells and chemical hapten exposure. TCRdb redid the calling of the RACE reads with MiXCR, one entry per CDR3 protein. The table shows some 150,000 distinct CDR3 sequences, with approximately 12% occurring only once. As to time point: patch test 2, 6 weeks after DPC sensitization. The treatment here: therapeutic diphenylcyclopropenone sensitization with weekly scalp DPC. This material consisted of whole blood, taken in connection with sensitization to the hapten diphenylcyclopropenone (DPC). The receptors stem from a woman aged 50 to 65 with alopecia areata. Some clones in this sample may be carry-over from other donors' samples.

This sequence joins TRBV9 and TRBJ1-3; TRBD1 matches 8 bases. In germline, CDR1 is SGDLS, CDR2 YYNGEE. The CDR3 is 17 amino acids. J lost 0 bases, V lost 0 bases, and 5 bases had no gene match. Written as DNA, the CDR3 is TGTGCCAGCAGCGTAGGGGGGACAGGCCGCTCTGGAAACACCATATATTTT. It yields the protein CASSVGGTGRSGNTIYF.

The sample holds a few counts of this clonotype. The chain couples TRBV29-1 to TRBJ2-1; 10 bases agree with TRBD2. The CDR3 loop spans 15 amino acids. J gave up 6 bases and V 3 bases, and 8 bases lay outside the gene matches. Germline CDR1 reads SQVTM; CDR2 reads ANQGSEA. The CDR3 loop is CSVDRGGLASNEQFF. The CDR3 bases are TGCAGCGTTGATCGGGGGGGACTAGCGTCCAATGAGCAGTTCTTC.

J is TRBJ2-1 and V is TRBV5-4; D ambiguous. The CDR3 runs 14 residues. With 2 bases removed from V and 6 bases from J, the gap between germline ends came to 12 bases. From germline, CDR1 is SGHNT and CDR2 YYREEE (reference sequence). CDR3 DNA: TGTGCCAGCAGCTTACCAGCCCGGCTCAATGAGCAGTTCTTC. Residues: CASSLPARLNEQFF.

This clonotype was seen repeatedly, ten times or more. For the CDR3, the DNA is TGTGCCAGCAGCTCTCCTCAGGGGAGGGCCTTTAATGAAAAACTGTTTTTT. Translated: CASSSPQGRAFNEKLFF. This chain uses TRBV7-6 with TRBJ1-4, with D tentatively TRBD1 (6 bases). Germline assignment: CDR1 SGHVS and CDR2 FNYEAQ. Trimming cost V 4 bases and J 4 bases, with 19 bases left between them. The CDR3 is 17 amino acids. Together with reference TRBV7-6 and TRBJ1-4, the CDR3 gives the full variable domain: GAGVSQSPRYKVTKRGQDVALRCDPISGHVSLYWYRQALGQGPEFLTYFNYEAQQDKSGLPNDRFSAERPEGSISTLTIQRTEQRDSAMYRCASSSPQGRAFNEKLFFGSGTQLSVL.

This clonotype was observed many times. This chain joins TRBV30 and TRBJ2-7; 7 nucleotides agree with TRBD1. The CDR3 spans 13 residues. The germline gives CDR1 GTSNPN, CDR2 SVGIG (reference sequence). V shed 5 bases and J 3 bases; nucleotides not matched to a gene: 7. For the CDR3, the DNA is TGTGCCTGGGGCCGGGACAGTTTCTACGAGCAGTACTTC. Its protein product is CAWGRDSFYEQYF.

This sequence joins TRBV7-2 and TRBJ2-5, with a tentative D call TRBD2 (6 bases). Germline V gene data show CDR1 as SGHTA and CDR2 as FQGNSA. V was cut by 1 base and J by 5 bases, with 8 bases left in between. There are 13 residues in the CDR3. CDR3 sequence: CASSLGGVETQYF. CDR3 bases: TGTGCCAGCAGCTTAGGGGGGGTGGAGACCCAGTACTTC.

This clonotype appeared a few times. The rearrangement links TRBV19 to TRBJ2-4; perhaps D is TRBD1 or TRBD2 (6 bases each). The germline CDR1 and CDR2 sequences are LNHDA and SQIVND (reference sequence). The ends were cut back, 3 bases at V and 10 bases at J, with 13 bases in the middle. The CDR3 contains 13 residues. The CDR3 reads CASSMGGPGIQYF. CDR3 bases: TGTGCCAGTAGTATGGGGGGCCCAGGGATTCAGTACTTC.

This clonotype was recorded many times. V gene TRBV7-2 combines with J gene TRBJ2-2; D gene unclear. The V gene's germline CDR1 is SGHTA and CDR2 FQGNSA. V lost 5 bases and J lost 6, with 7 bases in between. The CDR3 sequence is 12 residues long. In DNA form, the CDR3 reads TGTGCCAGCAGCATGACCCCCGGGGAGCTGTTTTTT. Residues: CASSMTPGELFF.

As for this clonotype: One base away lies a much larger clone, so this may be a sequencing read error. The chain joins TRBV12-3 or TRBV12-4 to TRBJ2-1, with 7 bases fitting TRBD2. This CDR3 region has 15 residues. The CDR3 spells CPSSLAVSSYNEQFF. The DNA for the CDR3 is TGTCCCAGCAGTCTAGCGGTTAGCTCCTACAATGAGCAGTTCTTC.

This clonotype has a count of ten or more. CDR3 region: CASSPSLANANTGELFF. The DNA for the CDR3 is TGTGCCAGCAGCCCTAGCCTAGCCAACGCGAACACCGGGGAGCTGTTTTTT. V is TRBV7-2 and J is TRBJ2-2; D possibly corresponds to TRBD2 (5 bases). Germline-derived CDR1 and CDR2 are SGHTA and FQGNSA. Trimming cost V 5 bases and J 0 bases, with 16 bases left between them. The CDR3 consists of 17 residues.

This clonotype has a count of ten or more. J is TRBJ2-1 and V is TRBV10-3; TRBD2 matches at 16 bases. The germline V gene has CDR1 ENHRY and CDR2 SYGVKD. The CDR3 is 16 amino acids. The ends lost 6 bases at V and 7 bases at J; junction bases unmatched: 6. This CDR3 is CAIRDGTSGRANEQFF. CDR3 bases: TGTGCCATCAGGGACGGGACTAGCGGGAGGGCGAATGAGCAGTTCTTC.

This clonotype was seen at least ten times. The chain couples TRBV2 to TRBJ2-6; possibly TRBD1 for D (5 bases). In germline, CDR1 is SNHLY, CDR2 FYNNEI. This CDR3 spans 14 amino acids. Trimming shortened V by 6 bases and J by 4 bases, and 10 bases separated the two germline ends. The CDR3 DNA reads TGTGCCAGCAGCGGACAAGGCGGGGCCAACGTCCTGACTTTC. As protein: CASSGQGGANVLTF.

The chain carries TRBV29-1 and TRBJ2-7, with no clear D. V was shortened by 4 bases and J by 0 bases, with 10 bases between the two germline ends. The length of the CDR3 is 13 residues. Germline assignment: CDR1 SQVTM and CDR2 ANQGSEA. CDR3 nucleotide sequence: TGCAGCGTTGTTGATCCTTCCTCCTACGAGCAGTACTTC. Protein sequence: CSVVDPSSYEQYF.

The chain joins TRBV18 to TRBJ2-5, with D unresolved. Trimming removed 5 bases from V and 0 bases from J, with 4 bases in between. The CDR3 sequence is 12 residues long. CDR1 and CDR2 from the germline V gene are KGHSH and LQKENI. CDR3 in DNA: TGTGCCAGCTCAGAGTACCAAGAGACCCAGTACTTC. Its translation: CASSEYQETQYF.

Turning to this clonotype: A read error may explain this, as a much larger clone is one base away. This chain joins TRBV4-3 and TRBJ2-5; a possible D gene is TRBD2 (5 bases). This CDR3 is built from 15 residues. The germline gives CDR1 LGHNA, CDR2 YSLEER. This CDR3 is CACSQEGRREETQYF. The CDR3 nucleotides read TGCGCCTGCAGCCAAGAGGGCCGAAGGGAAGAGACCCAGTACTTC.

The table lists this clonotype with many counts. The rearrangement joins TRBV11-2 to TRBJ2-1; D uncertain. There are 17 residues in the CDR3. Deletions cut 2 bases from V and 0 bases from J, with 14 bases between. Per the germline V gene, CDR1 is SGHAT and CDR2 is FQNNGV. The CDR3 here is CASSLRSRLGSYNEQFF. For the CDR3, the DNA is TGTGCCAGCAGCTTACGGTCGCGGCTGGGCTCCTACAATGAGCAGTTCTTC.

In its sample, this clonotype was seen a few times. CDR3 coding DNA: TGTGCCAGCAGCTCGGCCATCGAAGCTTTCTTT. This codes for CASSSAIEAFF. The V and J genes are TRBV7-9 and TRBJ1-1; D is unclear. V dropped 4 bases and J dropped 8 bases, with 8 bases sitting between them. The CDR3 totals 11 residues. CDR1 and CDR2 from the germline V gene are SEHNR and FQNEAQ (reference sequence). Using reference TRBV7-9 and TRBJ1-1 for the parts outside the CDR3, the full variable domain is DTGVSQNPRHKITKRGQNVTFRCDPISEHNRLYWYRQTLGQGPEFLTYFQNEAQLEKSRLLSDRFSAERPKGSFSTLEIQRTEQGDSAMYLCASSSAIEAFFGQGTRLTVV.

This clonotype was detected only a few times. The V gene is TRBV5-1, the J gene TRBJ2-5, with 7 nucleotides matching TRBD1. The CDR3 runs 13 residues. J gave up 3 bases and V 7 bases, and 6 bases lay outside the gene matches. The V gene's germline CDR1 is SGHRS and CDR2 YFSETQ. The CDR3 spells CASRAQGEETQYF. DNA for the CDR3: TGCGCCAGCCGGGCGCAGGGGGAAGAGACCCAGTACTTC.

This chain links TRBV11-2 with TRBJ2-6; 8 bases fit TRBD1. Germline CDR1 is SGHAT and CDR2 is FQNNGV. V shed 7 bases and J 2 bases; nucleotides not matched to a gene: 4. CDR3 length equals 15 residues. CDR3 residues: CASTPGGPGANVLTF. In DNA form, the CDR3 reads TGTGCCAGCACGCCAGGGGGCCCTGGGGCCAACGTCCTGACTTTC.

CDR3: CASSVKGPSSGNTIYF. Written as DNA, the CDR3 is TGTGCCAGCAGTGTCAAAGGGCCAAGCTCTGGAAACACCATATATTTT. The chain is built from TRBV2 and TRBJ1-3, with D unclear. Germline CDR1 SNHLY, CDR2 FYNNEI. The CDR3 extends over 16 amino acids. Trimming took off 4 bases at V and 0 bases at J, with 13 bases between the two ends.

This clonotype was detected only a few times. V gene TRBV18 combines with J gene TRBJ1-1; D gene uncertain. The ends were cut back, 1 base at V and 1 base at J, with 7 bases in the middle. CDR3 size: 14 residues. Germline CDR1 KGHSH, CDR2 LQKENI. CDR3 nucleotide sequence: TGTGCCAGCTCACCACGGGAGGGGAACACTGAAGCTTTCTTT. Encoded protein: CASSPREGNTEAFF.

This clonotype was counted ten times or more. In nucleotides, the CDR3 is TGTGCCAGCAGCCAAGGAGGAACCGGGGAGCTGTTTTTT. As protein: CASSQGGTGELFF. The chain is built from TRBV3-1 and TRBJ2-2; D is undetermined. The CDR3 sequence is 13 residues long. Germline V CDR1 and CDR2: LGHDT, YNNKEL (reference sequence). With 1 base removed from V and 5 bases from J, the gap between germline ends came to 5 bases.

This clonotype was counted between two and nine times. This chain's CDR3 is CASSPDSGQRTNEQFF. As DNA, the CDR3 is TGTGCCAGCTCACCTGACTCGGGACAAAGGACCAATGAGCAGTTCTTC. The chain uses TRBV18 and TRBJ2-1, with D tentatively TRBD1 (6 bases). V was pared by 3 bases and J by 6 bases, with 18 bases between. The CDR3 loop spans 16 amino acids. CDR1 and CDR2 from the germline V gene are KGHSH and LQKENI.

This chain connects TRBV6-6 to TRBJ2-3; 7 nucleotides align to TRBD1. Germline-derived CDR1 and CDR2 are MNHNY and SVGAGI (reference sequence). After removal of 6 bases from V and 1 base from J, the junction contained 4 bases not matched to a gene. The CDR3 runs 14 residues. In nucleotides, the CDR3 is TGTGCCAGCAGCTCCGACAGGGGCACAGATACGCAGTATTTT. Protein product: CASSSDRGTDTQYF.

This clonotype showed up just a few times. CDR3 DNA sequence: TGTGCCATCGGACTAGATCAGGCAGATACGCAGTATTTT. Translated: CAIGLDQADTQYF. This rearrangement joins TRBV10-3 to TRBJ2-3; TRBD2 matches at 7 bases. The CDR3 consists of 13 residues. Germline V gene data show CDR1 as ENHRY and CDR2 as SYGVKD. V dropped 8 bases and J dropped 4; count of bases not matched to a gene: 6.